The 5 T cell receptor beta chains below all came from one sample that was sequenced in a study of identical twins. Each CDR3 protein gets one entry after TCRdb re-called the 5' RACE reads with MiXCR. The table includes roughly 700,000 distinct CDR3 sequences, under 9% detected once. The same data also went into a second study, on yellow fever vaccine responses in identical twins.

Material for sequencing was PBMCs. The receptors originated from a woman under 30 in good health.

V and J are TRBV3-1 and TRBJ2-1; 8 bases line up with TRBD2. In germline, CDR1 is LGHDT, CDR2 YNNKEL (reference sequence). This CDR3 has 14 amino acids. After removal of 3 bases from V and 6 bases from J, the junction contained 4 bases not matched to a gene. CDR3 protein: CASSHRGTSNEQFF. In nucleotides, the CDR3 is TGTGCCAGCAGCCACAGAGGGACTAGCAATGAGCAGTTCTTC.

This clonotype was seen only a few times. This chain uses TRBV7-3 with TRBJ1-1; TRBD1 aligns across 11 bases. CDR3 length: 18 amino acids. The junction had 8 bases not matched to a gene; V was cut back by 0 bases and J by 2 bases. CDR1 is SGHTA, CDR2 FQGTGA, per germline. The CDR3 region is CASSLTGGTGGPNTEAFF. The CDR3 bases are TGTGCCAGCAGCTTAACGGGTGGGACAGGGGGACCTAACACTGAAGCTTTCTTT.

This clonotype has a handful of counts. This chain connects TRBV7-6 to TRBJ2-2; 10 nucleotides line up with TRBD2. Germline CDR1 and CDR2: SGHVS and FNYEAQ. V lost 9 bases to trimming and J lost 2 bases; unmatched junction nucleotides: 6. The CDR3 sequence is 15 residues long. DNA of the CDR3: TGTGCCAGTGCCACTAGCGGGGTAAACACCGGGGAGCTGTTTTTT. This gives the protein CASATSGVNTGELFF.

This clonotype was detected many times. CDR3 bases: TGTGCCAGCAGTTTGACAGGGGCGGACGGGGAGCTGTTTTTT. Translating it yields CASSLTGADGELFF. The V call is TRBV12-3 or TRBV12-4, the J call TRBJ2-2, with 8 bases matching TRBD1. The CDR3 is made up of 14 amino acids. With 3 bases clipped from V and 7 bases from J, the junction kept 4 bases outside the gene matches.

The chain couples TRBV29-1 to TRBJ2-2, with 7 positions matching TRBD1. The CDR3 spans 15 residues. The germline V gene encodes CDR1 SQVTM and CDR2 ANQGSEA. The V and J ends lost 6 bases and 2 bases, in that order; junction bases with no gene match: 9. Here the CDR3 DNA reads TGCAGCGTCACCGGGACAGCCGATAACACCGGGGAGCTGTTTTTT. Encoded protein: CSVTGTADNTGELFF.